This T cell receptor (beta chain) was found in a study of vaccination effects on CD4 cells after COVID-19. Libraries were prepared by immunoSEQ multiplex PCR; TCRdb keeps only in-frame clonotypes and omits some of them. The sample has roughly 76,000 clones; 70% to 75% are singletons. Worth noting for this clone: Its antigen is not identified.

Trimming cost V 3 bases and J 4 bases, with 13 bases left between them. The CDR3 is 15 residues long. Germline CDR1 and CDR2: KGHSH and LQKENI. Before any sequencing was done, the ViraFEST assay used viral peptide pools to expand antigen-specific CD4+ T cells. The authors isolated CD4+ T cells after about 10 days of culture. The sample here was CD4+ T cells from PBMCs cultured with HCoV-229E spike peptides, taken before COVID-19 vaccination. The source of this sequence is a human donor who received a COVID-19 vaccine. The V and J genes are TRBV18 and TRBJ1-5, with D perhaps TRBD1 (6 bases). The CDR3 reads CASSPQGQTNQPQHF. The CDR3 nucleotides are TGTGCCAGCTCACCCCAAGGACAGACTAATCAGCCCCAGCATTTT.